A selection of T cell receptor beta chains follows, all from one sample in a study of cytomegalovirus exposure and HLA in healthy donors. TCRdb's table, derived via immunoSEQ multiplex PCR, lists solely in-frame clones and lacks some. The sample includes about 130,000 clones, roughly nine tenths of them seen just once. Sequencing was performed on PBMCs. The receptors here all came from a young woman in good health and CMV-seronegative. The CDR3 runs from the conserved cysteine through the conserved F or W.

V gene	CDR3 protein
TRBV11-2	CASSLSGGRYNEQFF
TRBV9	CASSARQGASAEAFF
TRBV23-1	CASRMEFTYEQYF
TRBV6-5	CASSSFGASGYGYTF
TRBV7-9	CASSLGRLGTDTQYF
TRBV30	CAWSVGLAHFSSIDTQYF
TRBV7-9	CASSFRTGTSYEQYF
TRBV5-6	CASSLVELAGGYGEQFF
TRBV9	CASSVAFQGGTEAFF
TRBV28	CASSSPGTGNYEQYF
TRBV11-2	CASRKAGQGTYEQYF
TRBV28	CATRSPGPQHF
TRBV7-9	CASSKTGANQPQHF
TRBV9	CASSVVAGLAGGPNEQYF